Listed here are 8 T cell receptor beta chains from one sample, sequenced in a study of Graves' ophthalmopathy and Graves' hyperthyroidism. RNA transcripts served as template for amplifying TCR beta CDR3 sequences. Second-round multiplex PCR followed a first-round RT-PCR using HTBI primers. TCRdb called the multiplex PCR reads again in MiXCR, with one record for every CDR3 protein. The table lists some 1.1 million distinct CDR3 sequences, 35% to 40% of them singletons. The sequenced sample consisted of peripheral blood or thyroid tissue (not recorded which). The source is an adult man with Graves' hyperthyroidism.

This clonotype was seen a handful of times. The DNA of the CDR3 is TGTGCCAGCAGCTTAGAGGCCGGTGGAAGCTCCTACGAGCAGTACTTC. This translates into CASSLEAGGSSYEQYF. The chain carries TRBV11-2 and TRBJ2-7; no definite D call. This CDR3 spans 16 amino acids. From germline, CDR1 is SGHAT and CDR2 FQNNGV. V shed 0 bases and J shed 0 bases, with 12 bases lying between them.

The J gene is TRBJ2-7, the V gene TRBV29-1; possibly TRBD1 for D (6 bases). V lost 8 bases and J 0 bases, leaving 14 bases between the germline ends. The CDR3 is made up of 13 amino acids. Germline CDR1 is SQVTM and CDR2 is ANQGSEA. The CDR3 sequence is CSPGTDSSYEQYF. The CDR3 DNA reads TGCAGCCCAGGGACGGACAGCTCCTACGAGCAGTACTTC.

This chain uses TRBV7-9 with TRBJ2-6, with a possible D match to TRBD1 (6 bases). CDR3 length equals 17 residues. CDR1 and CDR2 from the germline V gene are SEHNR and FQNEAQ (reference sequence). Between the trimmed V and J ends, which lost 0 bases and 0 bases, there was a span of 9 bases. CDR3 region: CASSLAGQFSGANVLTF. The CDR3, as DNA: TGTGCCAGCAGCTTAGCCGGACAGTTCTCTGGGGCCAACGTCCTGACTTTC.

Only a few counts were recorded for this clonotype. The chain links TRBV4-3 to TRBJ1-6; TRBD1 aligns across 9 bases. Germline-derived CDR1 and CDR2 are LGHNA and YSLEER. The J segment lost 7 bases and the V segment lost 3 bases, leaving 7 bases of the junction unmatched. The CDR3 contains 16 residues. In DNA, the CDR3 is TGCGCCAGCAGCCACCGAAGAGACAGGGGGAATTCACCCCTCCACTTT. Amino acid sequence: CASSHRRDRGNSPLHF.

This sequence joins TRBV19 and TRBJ2-5; possible D gene TRBD2, 7 bases. In germline, CDR1 is LNHDA, CDR2 SQIVND (reference sequence). Trimming removed 5 bases from V and 2 bases from J, with 15 bases in between. This CDR3 comprises 15 residues. This CDR3 is CASSFEGGKQETQYF. CDR3 DNA sequence: TGTGCCAGTAGTTTCGAGGGGGGGAAACAAGAGACCCAGTACTTC.

This chain connects TRBV2 to TRBJ1-5, with TRBD1 matching 9 bases. The CDR3 extends over 15 amino acids. V was clipped by 5 bases and J by 6 bases; unmatched bases: 8. CDR1 and CDR2 from the germline V gene are SNHLY and FYNNEI. The CDR3 loop reads CASSPDRGRGQPQHF. CDR3 DNA: TGTGCCAGCAGTCCGGACAGGGGAAGGGGTCAGCCCCAGCATTTT.

The chain employs TRBV12-3 or TRBV12-4 and TRBJ2-5; tentatively, D is TRBD1 (6 bases). The CDR3 runs to 15 residues. With 2 bases removed from V and 9 bases from J, the gap between germline ends came to 19 bases. CDR3 nucleotide sequence: TGTGCCAGCAGTTTACGGGACATCGGCAATCAGCCCCAGTACTTC. This gives the protein CASSLRDIGNQPQYF.

This clonotype was seen ten or more times. The chain carries TRBV29-1 and TRBJ2-5, with 12 bases aligning to TRBD2. The CDR3 length is 15 residues. The trim removed 3 bases at V and 5 bases at J, leaving 7 bases unmatched. Germline CDR1 reads SQVTM; CDR2 reads ANQGSEA. The chain's CDR3 is CSVEPTSGGRETQYF. The CDR3 bases are TGCAGCGTTGAGCCGACTAGCGGGGGTCGTGAGACCCAGTACTTC.